The 29 T cell receptor beta chains listed next were all sequenced from one sample in a study of cytomegalovirus exposure and HLA in healthy donors. The primer mix had 60 Vbeta and 13 Jbeta primers. Only in-frame clones appear in the TCRdb table, and some are missing; sequencing was by immunoSEQ multiplex PCR. The data contain some 130,000 clones, 80% to 90% of them singletons. The sample taken for sequencing was PBMCs. The receptors shown here come from a middle-aged woman in good health and CMV-seropositive.

The chain carries TRBV5-1 and TRBJ2-5, with 9 bases identical to TRBD2. The J call is uncertain, as TRBJ2-7 better fits the DNA end. Germline V gene sequence: CDR1 SGHRS, CDR2 YFSETQ. This CDR3 has 13 residues. CDR3 nucleotide sequence: TGCGCCAGCAGCCTGGGACTAGCCGACGAGCAGTACTTC. Translating it yields CASSLGLADEQYF.

The J gene is TRBJ1-3, the V gene TRBV5-6; TRBD1 agrees at 8 bases. V lost 7 bases to trimming and J lost 0 bases; unmatched junction nucleotides: 6. The CDR3 contains 15 residues. Germline values: CDR1 SGHDT, CDR2 YYEEEE. CDR3 DNA sequence: TGTGCCAGCGGAATAACAGGGGGCTCTGGAAACACCATATATTTT. Translation gives CASGITGGSGNTIYF.

About this clone: The junction shows a germline mismatch at one end, possibly a read error. This chain links TRBV7-9 with TRBJ1-6; the D is unclear. Germline CDR1 is SEHNR and CDR2 is FQNEAQ (reference sequence). There are 12 residues in the CDR3. The CDR3 region is CSSSAGNSPLHF. The CDR3 DNA reads as TGTTCCAGCAGCGCGGGGAATTCACCCCTCCACTTT.

The rearrangement joins TRBV14 to TRBJ2-3, with TRBD2 matching over 8 bases. CDR1 and CDR2 (germline): SGHDN, FVKESK. CDR3 length: 15 amino acids. The V segment lost 1 base and the J segment 9 bases; nucleotides outside the gene matches: 9. The CDR3 sequence: CASSQAGGLITTQYF. The CDR3 DNA reads TGTGCCAGCAGCCAAGCGGGAGGGCTGATAACAACGCAGTATTTT.

The V call is TRBV5-1, the J call TRBJ2-6; a weak D match, TRBD1 (6 bases). The CDR3 is 14 amino acids. Trimming shortened V by 4 bases and J by 3 bases, and 8 bases separated the two germline ends. Germline V gene lookup returns CDR1 SGHRS and CDR2 YFSETQ. This CDR3 is CASSLGGGANVLTF. The CDR3 nucleotides read TGCGCCAGCAGCCTAGGGGGTGGGGCCAACGTCCTGACTTTC.

This rearrangement joins TRBV10-3 to TRBJ2-3; 11 nucleotides align to TRBD2. The CDR3 is made up of 18 amino acids. Germline assignment: CDR1 ENHRY and CDR2 SYGVKD. The trim removed 2 bases at V and 0 bases at J, leaving 7 bases unmatched. DNA of the CDR3: TGTGCCATCAGTGAGCCTTGGACTAGCGGGCAGAGCACAGATACGCAGTATTTT. Translating it yields CAISEPWTSGQSTDTQYF.

This clone has a handful of counts. The CDR3 region has the DNA TGTGCCAGCAGTATGGGACTTCGCCTCTCCTACAATGAGCAGTTCTTC. Residues: CASSMGLRLSYNEQFF. The gene calls are TRBV6-6 and TRBJ2-1, with D possibly matching TRBD2 (6 bases). The germline V and J ends were trimmed by 5 bases and 0 bases, with 14 bases remaining between them. CDR3 size: 16 residues. The germline V gene encodes CDR1 MNHNY and CDR2 SVGAGI (reference sequence).

V usage is TRBV7-2 and J usage is TRBJ2-7; the D gene is possibly TRBD1 (6 bases). The CDR3 loop spans 13 amino acids. Trimming took 5 bases from V and 7 from J, leaving 15 bases between them. Germline V gene sequence: CDR1 SGHTA, CDR2 FQGNSA. CDR3 sequence (DNA): TGTGCCAGCAGCCCCGGGACACCGTTGGAGCAGTACTTC. This sequence encodes CASSPGTPLEQYF.

The CDR3 sequence is CASSEMGSGNTDTQYF. The CDR3 DNA sequence: TGTGCCAGCAGTGAAATGGGGAGCGGTAACACAGATACGCAGTATTTT. The rearrangement joins TRBV2 to TRBJ2-3, with TRBD2 as a possible D gene (5 bases). Germline V lookup: CDR1 SNHLY, CDR2 FYNNEI. The CDR3 runs to 16 residues. V lost 2 bases and J lost 2, with 14 bases in between.

V is TRBV7-9 and J is TRBJ2-7; 9 positions agree with TRBD1. CDR1 and CDR2 from the germline V gene are SEHNR and FQNEAQ (reference sequence). This CDR3 comprises 16 residues. J was trimmed by 2 bases and V by 1 base; bases with no gene match: 6. The CDR3 sequence is CASSLGDRGSPYEQYF. DNA of the CDR3: TGTGCCAGCAGCTTAGGAGACAGGGGGTCCCCCTACGAGCAGTACTTC.

The chain recombines TRBV2 with TRBJ1-4; the match to TRBD1 covers 9 bases. The CDR3 sequence is 15 residues long. J gave up 4 bases and V 6 bases, and 6 bases lay outside the gene matches. Germline V gene sequence: CDR1 SNHLY, CDR2 FYNNEI. CDR3 sequence (DNA): TGTGCCAGCAGGAGGGGACAGGGATATAATGAAAAACTGTTTTTT. It yields the protein CASRRGQGYNEKLFF. Based on the CDR3 plus reference TRBV2 and TRBJ1-4, the full variable domain is EPEVTQTPSHQVTQMGQEVILRCVPISNHLYFYWYRQILGQKVEFLVSFYNNEISEKSEIFDDQFSVERPDGSNFTLKIRSTKLEDSAMYFCASRRGQGYNEKLFFGSGTQLSVL.

The chain employs TRBV29-1 and TRBJ2-7, with 11 bases identical to TRBD1. Germline V gene lookup returns CDR1 SQVTM and CDR2 ANQGSEA. The ends lost 7 bases at V and 3 bases at J; junction bases unmatched: 2. The CDR3 totals 12 residues. The CDR3 coding sequence is TGCAGCGCCGGGACAGGGGGCTACGAGCAGTACTTC. Its translation is CSAGTGGYEQYF.

The CDR3 coding sequence is TGTGCCAGAAGCTTTTTCGCGGTAGCGGGAGGCAGTACTCAAGAGACCCAGTACTTC. Encoded protein: CARSFFAVAGGSTQETQYF. This chain uses TRBV5-3 with TRBJ2-5, with 10 bases lining up with TRBD2. TRBV5-3 is sorted into the ORF group, with uncertain function. With V trimmed by 2 bases and J by 2 bases, 15 bases remained unmatched. The CDR3 covers 19 residues.

The V call is TRBV7-2, the J call TRBJ2-1; the match to TRBD1 covers 7 bases. Germline V gene data show CDR1 as SGHTA and CDR2 as FQGNSA. After removal of 3 bases from V and 3 bases from J, the junction contained 5 bases not matched to a gene. The CDR3 loop spans 15 amino acids. CDR3 residues: CASSLSGGVYNEQFF. The CDR3, as DNA: TGTGCCAGCAGCTTGTCAGGGGGTGTCTACAATGAGCAGTTCTTC. The whole variable domain, remainder taken from reference TRBV7-2 and TRBJ2-1, is GAGVSQSPSNKVTEKGKDVELRCDPISGHTALYWYRQSLGQGLEFLIYFQGNSAPDKSGLPSDRFSAERTGGSVSTLTIQRTQQEDSAVYLCASSLSGGVYNEQFFGPGTRLTVL.

CDR3 sequence (DNA): TGCGCCAGCAGCCTCACAGGGATTCAGGATACGCAGTATTTT. Protein: CASSLTGIQDTQYF. The chain recombines TRBV5-1 with TRBJ2-3; weak D call: TRBD1 (6 bases). Looked up from germline, CDR1 is SGHRS and CDR2 is YFSETQ. V shed 4 bases and J shed 6 bases, with 15 bases lying between them. CDR3 size: 14 residues.

DNA for the CDR3: TGCGCCAGCAGCGAAAGACAGGGGGGTGGCTACACCTTC. It is translated as CASSERQGGGYTF. The V and J genes are TRBV5-1 and TRBJ1-2; 9 nucleotides match TRBD1. The trim removed 4 bases at V and 7 bases at J, leaving 5 bases unmatched. Per the germline V gene, CDR1 is SGHRS and CDR2 is YFSETQ. CDR3 length: 13 residues.

The chain joins TRBV19 to TRBJ2-2, with TRBD2 matching over 16 bases. This CDR3 is built from 16 residues. The germline CDR1 and CDR2 sequences are LNHDA and SQIVND (reference sequence). V trimming: 4 bases; J trimming: 5 bases; junction bases outside the gene matches: 1. The CDR3 DNA is TGTGCCAGTAGTAGGGGACTAGCGGGAGGGACCGGGGAGCTGTTTTTT. Protein product: CASSRGLAGGTGELFF.

The chain employs TRBV9 and TRBJ1-5; the D gene is possibly TRBD1 (6 bases). Germline V gene data show CDR1 as SGDLS and CDR2 as YYNGEE. This CDR3 region has 15 residues. Trimming removed 3 bases at V and 5 bases at J, with 15 bases between. The CDR3: CASSEGLDRYQPQHF. The CDR3 coding sequence is TGTGCCAGCAGCGAAGGTCTGGACAGATATCAGCCCCAGCATTTT.

V and J are TRBV28 and TRBJ2-7; possible D gene TRBD2, 6 bases. Germline V gene lookup returns CDR1 MDHEN and CDR2 SYDVKM. This CDR3 is 14 amino acids long. Trimming shortened V by 5 bases and J by 3 bases, and 14 bases separated the two germline ends. In DNA form, the CDR3 reads TGTGCCAGCAGTCCCCCTGGGCGGGGCTACGAGCAGTACTTC. Translating gives CASSPPGRGYEQYF. Filled out from reference TRBV28 and TRBJ2-7, the complete variable domain reads DVKVTQSSRYLVKRTGEKVFLECVQDMDHENMFWYRQDPGLGLRLIYFSYDVKMKEKGDIPEGYSVSREKKERFSLILESASTNQTSMYLCASSPPGRGYEQYFGPGTRLTVT.

J is TRBJ1-2 and V is TRBV10-3; perhaps TRBD1 as D (6 bases). The CDR3 totals 15 residues. CDR1 is ENHRY and CDR2 is SYGVKD in the germline V gene. The V and J ends lost 0 bases and 2 bases respectively, with 10 bases between them. CDR3 bases: TGTGCCATCAGTGAGTCAAGACAGGCCAACTATGGCTACACCTTC. This encodes CAISESRQANYGYTF.

The rearrangement links TRBV28 to TRBJ2-1, with 8 bases fitting TRBD1. This CDR3 region has 14 residues. Germline assignment: CDR1 MDHEN and CDR2 SYDVKM. Trimming at V came to 3 bases and at J to 7 bases, leaving 5 bases not matched to a gene. CDR3 region: CASSFGQGMNEQFF. CDR3 DNA: TGTGCCAGCAGTTTTGGACAGGGAATGAATGAGCAGTTCTTC.

The rearrangement joins TRBV10-2 to TRBJ2-7; D is unresolved. Germline CDR1 WSHSY, CDR2 SAAADI. CDR3 length: 15 amino acids. With 1 base removed from V and 2 bases from J, the gap between germline ends came to 12 bases. DNA for the CDR3: TGCGCCAGCAGTGAGTACCGGTTCTCAACCTACGAGCAGTACTTC. Translated: CASSEYRFSTYEQYF.

The genes are TRBV5-4 and TRBJ1-2; TRBD1 might be the D (6 bases). V lost 4 bases to trimming and J lost 8 bases, with 18 bases between them. CDR1 and CDR2 from the germline V gene are SGHNT and YYREEE (reference sequence). This CDR3 contains 14 residues. CDR3 amino acids: CASSQGTLVGGYTF. CDR3 sequence (DNA): TGTGCCAGCAGCCAGGGGACGTTAGTTGGCGGCTACACCTTC.

The chain joins TRBV19 to TRBJ1-2, with 7 bases identical to TRBD1. The CDR3 extends over 13 amino acids. Trimming cost V 5 bases and J 6 bases; bases outside gene matches: 6. The germline gives CDR1 LNHDA, CDR2 SQIVND (reference sequence). The DNA for the CDR3 is TGTGCCAGTAGTCACGACAGGGTTCATGGCTACACCTTC. It yields the protein CASSHDRVHGYTF.

In the case of this clone: Other DNA sequences from this sample encode an identical CDR3 as well. This chain connects TRBV27 to TRBJ1-2; D may be TRBD1 (5 bases). The CDR3 runs 13 residues. Trimming stripped 2 bases from V and 3 bases from J, with 7 bases between. Germline V gives CDR1 MNHEY, CDR2 SMNVEV (reference sequence). The CDR3 here is CASSLAGYYGYTF. CDR3 DNA: TGTGCCAGCAGTTTAGCAGGGTACTATGGCTACACCTTC.

The rearrangement links TRBV18 to TRBJ1-6; TRBD1 is a possible D gene (6 bases). Trimming shortened V by 2 bases and J by 5 bases, and 7 bases separated the two germline ends. Germline V gene sequence: CDR1 KGHSH, CDR2 LQKENI. This CDR3 spans 14 amino acids. CDR3 loop: CASSPGTNNSPLHF. The DNA for the CDR3 is TGTGCCAGCTCACCAGGGACAAATAATTCACCCCTCCACTTT.

The V call is TRBV7-9, the J call TRBJ1-2; unclear D gene. This CDR3 spans 13 amino acids. The V gene lost 3 bases and the J gene lost 2 bases, with 7 bases spanning the gap. Germline-derived CDR1 and CDR2 are SEHNR and FQNEAQ (reference sequence). The CDR3 coding sequence is TGTGCCAGCAGCTTGGACTTAAACTATGGCTACACCTTC. Translation gives CASSLDLNYGYTF.

The genes are TRBV6-5 and TRBJ2-3; no clear D gene. V gave up 8 bases and J gave up 3 bases, with 12 bases separating them. This CDR3 spans 13 amino acids. Germline CDR1 MNHEY, CDR2 SVGAGI. CDR3 bases: TGTGCCAGCGTAGCCCCTGGGACAGATACGCAGTATTTT. Translation gives CASVAPGTDTQYF.

This clone has only one observation. The chain combines TRBV19 with TRBJ2-1; TRBD1 aligns across 8 bases. With 5 bases clipped from V and 5 bases from J, the junction kept 11 bases outside the gene matches. This CDR3 is built from 16 residues. Germline V gene sequence: CDR1 LNHDA, CDR2 SQIVND (reference sequence). In nucleotides, the CDR3 is TGTGCCAGTAGTTTTCAGGGGGACAGGCCCAACAATGAGCAGTTCTTC. Translating it yields CASSFQGDRPNNEQFF.